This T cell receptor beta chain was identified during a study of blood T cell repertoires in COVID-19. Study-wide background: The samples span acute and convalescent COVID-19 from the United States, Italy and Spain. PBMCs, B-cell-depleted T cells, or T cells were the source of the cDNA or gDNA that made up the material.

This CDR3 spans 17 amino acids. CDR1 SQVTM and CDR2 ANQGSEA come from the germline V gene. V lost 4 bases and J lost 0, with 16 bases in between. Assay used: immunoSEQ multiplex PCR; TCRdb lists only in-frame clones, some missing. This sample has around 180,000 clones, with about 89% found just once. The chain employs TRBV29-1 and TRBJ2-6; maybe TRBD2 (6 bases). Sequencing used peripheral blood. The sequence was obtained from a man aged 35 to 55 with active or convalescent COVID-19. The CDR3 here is CSVGDSRRASGANVLTF. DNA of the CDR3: TGCAGCGTTGGGGACTCTAGGAGGGCCTCTGGGGCCAACGTCCTGACTTTC.